The sequence of this TCR beta chain was determined in a study of T cell responses to AZD1222 COVID-19 vaccine. Generated by immunoSEQ multiplex PCR, the TCRdb table keeps only in-frame clones and is missing some. Of some 90,000 clones in the sample, over 70% were seen once. Concerning this clone itself: The antigen is undetermined.

Germline assignment: CDR1 SEHNR and CDR2 FQNEAQ (reference sequence). V was pared by 6 bases and J by 4 bases, with 13 bases between. The CDR3 is made up of 13 amino acids. The study, taken as a whole, reports: Across the whole spike, CD4 TCRs peaked at regions 160-218 and 743-854. Clonal diversity was possibly underestimated; the donors were predominantly white British and more often female. Reportedly, nearly half the spike-specific TCRs target unmutated variant regions. Just a handful of people given AZD1222 tested seropositive at baseline.

V is TRBV7-9 and J is TRBJ2-7; D remains ambiguous. The material sequenced was peripheral blood, taken on day 0 of AZD1222 vaccination. This TCR derives from an adult in good health. CDR3 sequence reads: CASRSTERYEQYF. CDR3 DNA: TGTGCCAGCAGGTCCACAGAGAGATACGAGCAGTACTTC.